This T cell receptor (beta chain) comes out of a study of CD8+CD57+ T cells in acquired aplastic anemia. Study-wide context: DNA recovered from sorted CD4+ and CD8+ cells had a mean of approximately 3 ug. General observations from the study: In common between the patients and the controls were approximately 28 CD8+ CDR3 sequences. A significant difference in CD8+ Simpson's diversity between patients and controls was not found.

For CDR3 and TCR beta VDJ profiling, genomic DNA was the template used. TCRdb re-called the reads with MiXCR, one entry per CDR3 protein. Of about 180,000 distinct CDR3 sequences in the sample, roughly 60% were seen once. This CDR3 has 15 amino acids. CDR1 is SGHVS and CDR2 is FNYEAQ in the germline V gene. Points on this clonotype: Its antigen remains unknown.

Whoever was chosen for sequencing had shown CD8+CD57+ cell expansion by flow cytometry. By the time of blood sampling, patients had still received no therapy. The clonotype comes from a human donor with aplastic anemia. The sequencing input was sorted CD4+, CD8+, or CD8+CD57+ T cells (not recorded which) from PBMCs. This rearrangement joins TRBV7-6 to TRBJ2-5, with D possibly matching TRBD1 (6 bases). The tail of the sequence fits TRBJ2-7 better, so the J call may be wrong. The CDR3 sequence is CASSLSRDTTYEQYF. Here the CDR3 DNA reads TGTGCCAGCAGCTTAAGTCGGGACACTACCTACGAGCAGTACTTC.